This T cell receptor beta chain was documented in a study of blood T cells in healthy people across ages. Total RNA amounts of at least 6 micrograms were extracted per sample. The CDR3 runs to 12 residues. Germline assignment: CDR1 MNHEY and CDR2 SVGEGT. A second PCR, run for about 7 to 12 cycles, used a sample-barcoded 5' primer plus a J-beta primer mix. The template-switch adaptor, which had 12 random nucleotides, put a tag on each cDNA molecule. TCRdb analysed the 5' RACE reads with MiXCR anew, one entry per CDR3 protein. The data show about 800,000 distinct CDR3 sequences, with approximately 25% seen just once and 3.7% held by the top ten. This clonotype showed up just a few times. The same sample was also studied in work on T cells of mothers and their children. As that report states: Thymic selection shapes TCR recombination output similarly in related and unrelated pairs. Related pairs of mothers and children showed slightly higher, non-significant overlap versus unrelated pairs.

The receptor was derived from a boy aged 5-17 years in good health. The sequenced sample was blood. This chain joins TRBV6-2 or TRBV6-3 and TRBJ2-7; D ambiguous. The J call may be wrong; the DNA end is better matched by TRBJ2-1. CDR3 DNA sequence: TGTGCCAGCAACGGAGCCTACAATGAGCAGTTCTTC. Amino acid sequence: CASNGAYNEQFF.